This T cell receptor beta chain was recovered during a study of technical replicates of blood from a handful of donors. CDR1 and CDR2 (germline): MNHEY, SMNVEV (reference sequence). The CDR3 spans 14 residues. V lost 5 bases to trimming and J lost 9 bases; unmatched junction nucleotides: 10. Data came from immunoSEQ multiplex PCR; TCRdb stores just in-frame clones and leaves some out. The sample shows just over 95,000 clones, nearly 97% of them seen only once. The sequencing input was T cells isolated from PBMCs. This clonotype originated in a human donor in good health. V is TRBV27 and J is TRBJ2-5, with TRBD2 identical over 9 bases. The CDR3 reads CASSLAGPKVAQYF. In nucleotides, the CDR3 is TGTGCCAGCAGTCTAGCGGGGCCCAAAGTGGCCCAGTACTTC.